This T cell receptor (beta chain) emerged from a study of blood T cell repertoires in COVID-19. About the research overall: Samples of COVID-19 (acute and convalescent) were obtained from the United States, Italy and Spain.

Assay: immunoSEQ multiplex PCR; the TCRdb copy retains only in-frame clones and omits some. Counted here are tens of thousands of clones, around nine tenths occurring once; the ten biggest clones make up over 20%. CDR1 SNHLY and CDR2 FYNNEI come from the germline V gene. Trimming took 6 bases from V and 8 from J; bases not matched to a gene: 12. This CDR3 region has 15 residues. The sample was peripheral blood. This sequence was found in a woman aged 45-65 years with active or convalescent COVID-19. J is TRBJ2-2 and V is TRBV2, with 7 bases identical to TRBD1. DNA of the CDR3: TGTGCCAGCAGCGCCTGGGACAGCGGCTCAGGGGAGCTGTTTTTT. Protein sequence: CASSAWDSGSGELFF.